Each of the 11 T cell receptor beta chains below was sequenced from the same sample in a study of CD8 T cells in ankylosing spondylitis. Each CDR3 protein is one row after TCRdb ran MiXCR on the 5' RACE reads. Altogether hundreds of thousands of distinct CDR3 sequences are present, about 24% being singletons, with the ten largest covering roughly 0.9%. General observations from the study: Ankylosing spondylitis blood appeared to be characterized by a TCR beta motif of several highly homologous variants.

The antigens of these receptors remain unknown. Material: blood, either unsorted or a sorted T cell fraction (not recorded which). These receptors originate from a male donor with ankylosing spondylitis.

A few counts support this clonotype. This chain connects TRBV6-2 or TRBV6-3 to TRBJ2-7; 8 bases align to TRBD1. The CDR3 totals 14 residues. Trimming took 6 bases from V and 5 from J; bases not matched to a gene: 9. CDR1 is MNHEY and CDR2 is SVGEGT in the germline V gene. In DNA, the CDR3 is TGTGCCAGCAGGCACCCCCAGACAGGGGACGAGCAGTACGTC. Translated: CASRHPQTGDEQYV.

The chain has TRBV29-1 and TRBJ1-1; possibly TRBD1 for D (6 bases). Trimming stripped 6 bases from V and 3 bases from J, with 17 bases between. CDR1 is SQVTM, CDR2 ANQGSEA, per germline. CDR3 length equals 14 residues. CDR3: CSVLKYREYTEAFF. The DNA of the CDR3 is TGCAGCGTGTTAAAATACAGGGAATACACTGAAGCTTTCTTT.

This clonotype was counted between two and nine times. The chain carries TRBV11-3 and TRBJ1-5; no clear D gene. The CDR3 is made up of 13 amino acids. Trimming cost V 5 bases and J 5 bases, with 10 bases left between them. Germline V gene lookup returns CDR1 SGHNT and CDR2 YENEEA. Here the CDR3 reads CASSPSRDQPQHF. CDR3 DNA sequence: TGTGCCAGCAGCCCCTCGAGAGATCAGCCCCAGCATTTT.

This chain connects TRBV12-3 or TRBV12-4 to TRBJ1-1, with D possibly matching TRBD1 (5 bases). Trimming shortened V by 6 bases and J by 3 bases, and 11 bases separated the two germline ends. The CDR3 length is 13 residues. The CDR3 sequence: CASSWGRDTEAFF. DNA of the CDR3: TGTGCCAGCAGCTGGGGCAGGGACACTGAAGCTTTCTTT.

In this sample, this clonotype turned up once. This sequence may be a read error, since a much larger clone differs from it by one base. The V call is TRBV6-1, the J call TRBJ1-1, with TRBD1 matching 7 bases. From germline, CDR1 is MNHNS and CDR2 SASEGT. The CDR3 is 14 residues long. Germline trimming cut 6 bases from V and 3 bases from J; bases unmatched to any gene: 7. CDR3 nucleotide sequence: TGTGCCAGCAGGACACAGGGGAAGTACACTGAAGCTTTCTTT. Amino acid sequence: CASRTQGKYTEAFF.

The chain combines TRBV3-1 with TRBJ1-1, with 8 bases fitting TRBD1. This CDR3 is 15 amino acids long. Unmatched junction bases numbered 7, after V lost 2 bases and J lost 5 bases. The V gene's germline CDR1 is LGHDT and CDR2 YNNKEL (reference sequence). CDR3 sequence: CASSQFRTGRTEAFF. The CDR3 nucleotides read TGTGCCAGCAGCCAATTCCGGACAGGGCGAACTGAAGCTTTCTTT. Looking up the rest from reference TRBV3-1 and TRBJ1-1 gives the full variable domain: DTAVSQTPKYLVTQMGNDKSIKCEQNLGHDTMYWYKQDSKKFLKIMFSYNNKELIINETVPNRFSPKSPDKAHLNLHINSLELGDSAVYFCASSQFRTGRTEAFFGQGTRLTVV.

V usage is TRBV7-2 and J usage is TRBJ2-1; TRBD2 agrees at 8 bases. This CDR3 comprises 17 residues. V dropped 2 bases and J dropped 8; count of bases not matched to a gene: 14. The V gene's germline CDR1 is SGHTA and CDR2 FQGNSA. CDR3 in amino acids: CASSLQVSGGPRDEQFF. CDR3 DNA: TGTGCCAGCAGCTTACAGGTCTCGGGAGGGCCCAGGGATGAGCAGTTCTTC.

This chain joins TRBV29-1 and TRBJ2-2, with D perhaps TRBD1 or TRBD2 (6 bases each). The CDR3 extends over 14 amino acids. Germline loops: CDR1 SQVTM, CDR2 ANQGSEA. Trimming took off 3 bases at V and 0 bases at J, with 8 bases between the two ends. CDR3 residues: CSVEGGPNTGELFF. For the CDR3, the DNA is TGCAGCGTTGAGGGGGGCCCGAACACCGGGGAGCTGTTTTTT.

This clonotype was observed a handful of times. The rearrangement joins TRBV12-3 or TRBV12-4 to TRBJ2-3; the D is unclear. V was pared by 8 bases and J by 0 bases, with 6 bases between. The CDR3 spans 12 residues. The CDR3 bases are TGTGCCAGCGCCCCTAGCACAGATACGCAGTATTTT. Protein product: CASAPSTDTQYF.

This chain links TRBV20-1 with TRBJ2-5; the match to TRBD2 covers 8 bases. This CDR3 region has 15 residues. The V gene's germline CDR1 is DFQATT and CDR2 SNEGSKA (reference sequence). V trimming: 0 bases; J trimming: 4 bases; junction bases outside the gene matches: 7. The CDR3 DNA reads as TGCAGTGCTAGAGATCCCTGGAGCGGGGGAGAGACCCAGTACTTC. Translating gives CSARDPWSGGETQYF.

The gene calls are TRBV5-1 and TRBJ2-5, with TRBD2 matching over 11 bases. V lost 5 bases and J lost 2; bases outside the gene matches: 2. The CDR3 has 14 amino acids. The germline V gene has CDR1 SGHRS and CDR2 YFSETQ. The CDR3: CASSSGRGQETQYF. The CDR3 nucleotides read TGCGCCAGCAGTAGCGGGAGGGGGCAAGAGACCCAGTACTTC.